The 7 T cell receptor beta chains reported below all come from one sample, sequenced in a study of T-cell reconstitution after alpha-beta-depleted transplantation in children. It was with unique molecular identifiers that the TCRbeta library was prepared. MiXCR, applied by TCRdb to the PCR reads, yields one record per CDR3 protein. Among 120,000 to 150,000 distinct CDR3 sequences, around 8.8% were seen once, and the ten largest hold 15% to 20%. Sample: PBMCs, mostly from graft donor cells, taken 180 days after TCRalphabeta/CD19-depleted stem cell transplant. The receptors were gathered from a female patient aged 2 to 10 who had a stem cell transplant for congenital amegakaryocytic thrombocytopenia, so the T cells may come from the graft donor.

This clonotype was picked up many times. This chain connects TRBV20-1 to TRBJ2-7; no firm D call. CDR1 is DFQATT, CDR2 SNEGSKA, per germline (reference sequence). The CDR3 consists of 12 residues. Trimming left V 3 bases short and J 3 bases short, with 9 bases between. The CDR3 DNA sequence: TGCAGTGCTAGGGACCAGATCTACGAGCAGTACTTC. Protein: CSARDQIYEQYF.

This clonotype has ten or more counts. The gene calls are TRBV20-1 and TRBJ1-5; 7 nucleotides match TRBD1. After removal of 4 bases from V and 4 bases from J, the junction contained 10 bases not matched to a gene. Germline values: CDR1 DFQATT, CDR2 SNEGSKA (reference sequence). The CDR3 has 15 residues. In nucleotides, the CDR3 is TGCAGTGCTAAACCAGGGACAGCTATAAATCAGCCCCAGCATTTT. It yields the protein CSAKPGTAINQPQHF.

This clonotype has only a few counts. Possible read error: a much larger clone is one base away. V usage is TRBV10-3 and J usage is TRBJ2-6; 10 positions agree with TRBD1. The CDR3 runs 17 residues. CDR1 is ENHRY and CDR2 is SYGVKD in the germline V gene. CDR3 in DNA: TGTGCCATCAGTCCCAGGACAGGGGGTTCTGGGGCCAACGGCCTGACTTTC. Translation: CAISPRTGGSGANGLTF.

Ten or more counts support this clonotype. V usage is TRBV2 and J usage is TRBJ2-5; D possibly corresponds to TRBD2 (6 bases). V dropped 0 bases and J dropped 0 bases, with 14 bases sitting between them. The CDR3 spans 17 residues. Germline values: CDR1 SNHLY, CDR2 FYNNEI. CDR3 nucleotide sequence: TGTGCCAGCAGTGAAGCGGAGGGGAGTTCGTACCAAGAGACCCAGTACTTC. Amino acid sequence: CASSEAEGSSYQETQYF.

This clonotype was picked up many times. CDR3 in amino acids: CASSKEGGLAGELFF. The CDR3 region has the DNA TGTGCCAGCAGCAAGGAGGGGGGGTTGGCCGGGGAGCTGTTTTTT. The chain carries TRBV28 and TRBJ2-2; D might be TRBD2 (7 bases). Germline assignment: CDR1 MDHEN and CDR2 SYDVKM. CDR3 length: 15 amino acids. Trimming pared 6 bases from V and 6 bases from J, leaving 17 bases between.

Ten or more counts support this clonotype. This chain links TRBV20-1 with TRBJ2-7, with D hard to call. The germline CDR1 and CDR2 sequences are DFQATT and SNEGSKA (reference sequence). V was shortened by 6 bases and J by 3 bases, with 12 bases between the two germline ends. The CDR3 has 12 amino acids. CDR3 coding DNA: TGCAGTGCAATCACAAGCCTCTACGAGCAGTACTTC. Translated, it gives CSAITSLYEQYF.

This clonotype was detected many times. The CDR3: CSASAPGLADGELFF. CDR3 coding DNA: TGCAGTGCTAGTGCCCCGGGACTAGCGGACGGGGAGCTGTTTTTT. The chain joins TRBV20-1 to TRBJ2-2; TRBD2 matches 11 bases. The J segment lost 7 bases and the V segment lost 3 bases, leaving 7 bases of the junction unmatched. Germline CDR1 reads DFQATT; CDR2 reads SNEGSKA (reference sequence). The CDR3 loop spans 15 amino acids.